Sequencing of this T cell receptor (beta chain) was carried out in a study of CD8+CD57+ T cells in acquired aplastic anemia. Study conclusions and caveats: Patients and controls turned out to have 25 to 35 CD8+ CDR3 sequences in common.

For CDR3 and TCR beta VDJ profiling, genomic DNA was the template used. TCRdb used MiXCR to reprocess the reads, holding one entry per CDR3 protein. The top ten hold roughly 0.8% of the sample, which has a few hundred thousand distinct CDR3 sequences, around a third seen once. Selection for sequencing was limited to patients who had shown CD8+CD57+ cell expansion by flow cytometry. Among the patients, all had severe acquired aplastic anemia. As to this clonotype: Its antigen is currently unknown. The conserved final phenylalanine or tryptophan is absent from the CDR3, which likely points to a read error. The limits of the CDR3 on the DNA are not certain, so only TCRdb's listed CDR3 is given.

The sample was sorted CD4+, CD8+, or CD8+CD57+ T cells (not recorded which) from PBMCs. This clonotype was obtained from a human donor with aplastic anemia.

Here the CDR3 reads CASSFNLGDSYAL. V and J are TRBV2 and TRBJ1-2; TRBD1 was called by the table and not checked on the DNA. In germline, CDR1 is SNHLY, CDR2 FYNNEI. The CDR3 region is 13 residues in length, termini included.